These 25 T cell receptor beta chains originate from one sample sequenced in a study of metastatic and nonmetastatic thyroid tumors. Thyroid surgery was preceded by no treatment in any patient. MiXCR re-clonotyped the PCR reads for TCRdb. Seen here are 20,000 to 30,000 clones, over 20% observed once, and the top ten hold approximately 8%. The sequencing sample was made of blood. All receptors come from a female donor with papillary thyroid cancer or a benign thyroid nodule (not recorded which). Some clones in this sample may be carry-over from other donors' samples.

This clone has a count of ten or more. CDR3 nucleotide sequence: TGTGCCAGCAGCCCCCGTTTGGACAGCCCCTACGAGCAGTACTTC. It is translated as CASSPRLDSPYEQYF. This chain connects TRBV4-2 to TRBJ2-7; D possibly corresponds to TRBD1 (6 bases). Trimming cost V 4 bases and J 2 bases, with 15 bases left between them. There are 15 residues in the CDR3. Germline V CDR1 and CDR2: LGHNA, YNFKEQ.

This clone was found many times. The V gene is TRBV13, the J gene TRBJ1-3, with unresolved D. Trimming stripped 5 bases from V and 3 bases from J, with 14 bases between. The CDR3 is 15 residues long. Germline CDR1 PRHDT, CDR2 FYEKMQ (reference sequence). The CDR3 sequence: CASSPPEVFGNTIYF. In nucleotides, the CDR3 is TGTGCCAGCAGCCCTCCCGAAGTGTTTGGAAACACCATATATTTT. Full variable domain (missing parts from reference TRBV13 and TRBJ1-3): AAGVIQSPRHLIKEKRETATLKCYPIPRHDTVYWYQQGPGQDPQFLISFYEKMQSDKGSIPDRFSAQQFSDYHSELNMSSLELGDSALYFCASSPPEVFGNTIYFGEGSWLTVV.

In its sample, this clone ranks as medium-sized (0.01 to 0.1%). The V call is TRBV28, the J call TRBJ1-2; 7 bases are shared with TRBD1. Germline-derived CDR1 and CDR2 are MDHEN and SYDVKM. The V and J ends lost 7 bases and 6 bases, in that order; junction bases with no gene match: 11. The CDR3 runs to 14 residues. The CDR3 DNA reads TGTGCCAGCATAACCGGGACAGATCCCCATGGCTACACCTTC. Protein sequence: CASITGTDPHGYTF.

This clone was found many times. The chain is built from TRBV20-1 and TRBJ1-1; D unresolved. The germline CDR1 and CDR2 sequences are DFQATT and SNEGSKA (reference sequence). V was shortened by 0 bases and J by 0 bases, with 14 bases between the two germline ends. The CDR3 is 16 residues long. The CDR3, as DNA: TGCAGTGCTAGAGATCTACCAGGACTCATGAACACTGAAGCTTTCTTT. Encoded protein: CSARDLPGLMNTEAFF.

This clone was seen repeatedly, ten times or more. The V gene is TRBV20-1, the J gene TRBJ2-1; TRBD2 agrees at 7 bases. The germline gives CDR1 DFQATT, CDR2 SNEGSKA (reference sequence). The CDR3 length is 13 residues. Unmatched junction bases numbered 9, after V lost 3 bases and J lost 10 bases. The CDR3 reads CSASGLESGEQFF. DNA for the CDR3: TGCAGTGCTAGTGGACTAGAAAGTGGCGAGCAGTTCTTC.

This clone was detected ten times or more. This sequence joins TRBV6-1 and TRBJ2-1; D is unresolved. Germline V CDR1 and CDR2: MNHNS, SASEGT. CDR3 size: 14 residues. V was trimmed by 4 bases and J by 7 bases, leaving 14 bases between them. This CDR3 reads CASSALLETNEQFF. The CDR3 DNA reads as TGTGCCAGCAGTGCCCTCTTGGAAACTAATGAGCAGTTCTTC.

This clone came up many times. The chain carries TRBV19 and TRBJ2-2; D gene ambiguous. Germline V gene sequence: CDR1 LNHDA, CDR2 SQIVND (reference sequence). V was shortened by 7 bases and J by 5 bases, with 11 bases between the two germline ends. The CDR3 consists of 13 residues. CDR3 in DNA: TGTGCCAGTATTGACACGTGGACCGGGGAGCTGTTTTTT. This translates into CASIDTWTGELFF.

In its sample, this clone ranks as medium-sized. This chain connects TRBV6-1 to TRBJ2-1; 7 bases fit TRBD2. Germline-derived CDR1 and CDR2 are MNHNS and SASEGT. CDR3 length: 11 amino acids. CDR3 residues: CGGGGEDEQFF. CDR3 bases: TGTGGGGGGGGAGGGGAAGATGAGCAGTTCTTC.

At least ten counts were recorded for this clone. The chain carries TRBV3-1 and TRBJ2-5, with TRBD2 matching 12 bases. V shed 4 bases, J shed 4 bases, and the junction held 4 bases outside the gene matches. The CDR3 has 15 residues. Germline assignment: CDR1 LGHDT and CDR2 YNNKEL (reference sequence). The CDR3 bases are TGTGCCAGCAGCCCACAGACTAGCGGGGGAGAGACCCAGTACTTC. It translates to CASSPQTSGGETQYF.

This clone was detected ten times or more. The chain employs TRBV9 and TRBJ2-7, with D maybe TRBD2 (6 bases). CDR1 SGDLS and CDR2 YYNGEE come from the germline V gene. V was shortened by 0 bases and J by 0 bases, with 10 bases between the two germline ends. This CDR3 has 15 residues. CDR3 coding DNA: TGTGCCAGCAGCGTAGGGGGGGACTCCTCCTACGAGCAGTACTTC. Its translation is CASSVGGDSSYEQYF.

The rearrangement links TRBV7-2 to TRBJ1-5, with 9 bases lining up with TRBD1. CDR1 SGHTA and CDR2 FQGNSA come from the germline V gene. The CDR3 spans 15 residues. Trimming at V came to 5 bases and at J to 7 bases, leaving 9 bases not matched to a gene. The CDR3 region is CASSLGTGFRQPQHF. CDR3 nucleotides: TGTGCCAGCAGCCTGGGGACAGGGTTCAGACAGCCCCAGCATTTT.

There are many counts of this clone. This rearrangement joins TRBV28 to TRBJ2-5; 7 nucleotides match TRBD1. V shed 10 bases and J 1 base; nucleotides not matched to a gene: 6. The CDR3 has 13 amino acids. CDR1 is MDHEN, CDR2 SYDVKM, per germline. The CDR3 nucleotides read TGTGCCACCATAGACAGGGCCCAAGAGACCCAGTACTTC. Translating gives CATIDRAQETQYF.

As to this clone: The junction differs from germline at one of its ends, possibly a read error. The CDR3 coding sequence is TGTGCCAGCAGTGAACTAGCGGTGGACACCGGGAAGCTGTTTTTT. Protein product: CASSELAVDTGKLFF. This sequence joins TRBV6-1 and TRBJ2-2, with 7 bases matching TRBD2. Germline loops: CDR1 MNHNS, CDR2 SASEGT. The length of the CDR3 is 15 residues.

V usage is TRBV19 and J usage is TRBJ2-5, with D possibly being TRBD1 (5 bases). The CDR3 loop spans 13 amino acids. Germline V gene data show CDR1 as LNHDA and CDR2 as SQIVND (reference sequence). With 6 bases removed from V and 1 base from J, the gap between germline ends came to 9 bases. The CDR3 region has the DNA TGTGCCAGTAGGCCGGACACCCAAGAGACCCAGTACTTC. Translating it yields CASRPDTQETQYF.

The rearrangement joins TRBV5-1 to TRBJ1-1; TRBD1 is a possible D gene (6 bases). CDR1 SGHRS and CDR2 YFSETQ come from the germline V gene. The V and J ends lost 3 bases and 7 bases respectively, with 16 bases between them. The CDR3 extends over 14 amino acids. CDR3: CASSSLQGGGEAFF. DNA of the CDR3: TGCGCCAGCAGCTCGTTACAGGGTGGGGGTGAAGCTTTCTTT.

This clone was seen many times. This chain links TRBV20-1 with TRBJ2-1, with TRBD1 matching 7 bases. CDR3 length: 14 amino acids. Germline assignment: CDR1 DFQATT and CDR2 SNEGSKA (reference sequence). V was clipped by 4 bases and J by 2 bases; unmatched bases: 5. The CDR3, as DNA: TGCAGTGCTAACGAGGGGGCGACCTACAATGAGCAGTTCTTC. As protein: CSANEGATYNEQFF.

Many counts were recorded for this clone. A read error may be the cause here, since a much bigger clone is one base away. The rearrangement links TRBV4-1 to TRBJ2-7, with 7 nucleotides matching TRBD2. Per germline, CDR1 MGHRA and CDR2 YSYEKL. This CDR3 contains 16 residues. Here the CDR3 DNA reads TGCGCCAGCAGCCACGTTGGCGGGGGTAGCTCCCACGAGCAGTACTTC. Its translation: CASSHVGGGSSHEQYF.

The J gene is TRBJ2-7, the V gene TRBV28; 8 bases line up with TRBD1. Germline trimming cut 8 bases from V and 0 bases from J; bases unmatched to any gene: 3. This CDR3 comprises 13 residues. In germline, CDR1 is MDHEN, CDR2 SYDVKM. The CDR3 spells CASRTGNSYEQYF. Here the CDR3 DNA reads TGTGCCAGCCGGACAGGGAACTCCTACGAGCAGTACTTC.

This clone has a count of ten or more. The chain joins TRBV7-9 to TRBJ2-5, with D possibly matching TRBD2 (5 bases). The germline V and J ends were trimmed by 2 bases and 5 bases, with 12 bases remaining between them. Germline CDR1 and CDR2: SEHNR and FQNEAQ (reference sequence). The CDR3 runs to 14 residues. CDR3 residues: CASSLLAGTETQYF. CDR3 DNA: TGTGCCAGCAGCTTACTAGCTGGTACGGAGACCCAGTACTTC. The full variable domain, its missing parts supplied by reference TRBV7-9 and TRBJ2-5, is DTGVSQNPRHKITKRGQNVTFRCDPISEHNRLYWYRQTLGQGPEFLTYFQNEAQLEKSRLLSDRFSAERPKGSFSTLEIQRTEQGDSAMYLCASSLLAGTETQYFGPGTRLLVL.

This clone was seen a single time. The rearrangement links TRBV30 to TRBJ2-2, with 7 bases fitting TRBD1. The CDR3 extends over 12 amino acids. CDR1 is GTSNPN and CDR2 is SVGIG in the germline V gene (reference sequence). J was trimmed by 10 bases and V by 4 bases; bases with no gene match: 6. CDR3 in amino acids: CAWKGGAVELFF. CDR3 sequence (DNA): TGTGCCTGGAAAGGGGGCGCCGTGGAGCTGTTTTTT.

The genes are TRBV6-2 or TRBV6-3 and TRBJ2-2; no firm D call. This CDR3 contains 19 residues. Germline-derived CDR1 and CDR2 are MNHEY and SVGEGT. Trimming stripped 5 bases from V and 1 base from J, with 23 bases between. The CDR3, as DNA: TGTGCCAGCAGTACTTGGTACTTCCAGCCTAATTGGAACACCGGGGAGCTGTTTTTT. Its protein is CASSTWYFQPNWNTGELFF.

This chain connects TRBV12-3 or TRBV12-4 to TRBJ1-5; possibly TRBD1 for D (6 bases). This CDR3 region has 13 residues. V gave up 6 bases and J gave up 8 bases, with 14 bases separating them. As DNA, the CDR3 is TGTGCCAGCAGGGAACAGGGCGACAAGCCCCAGCATTTT. Amino acids: CASREQGDKPQHF.

This clone was detected many times. The chain uses TRBV19 and TRBJ2-1; tentative D call: TRBD2 (5 bases). The CDR3 has 14 residues. Germline V gene lookup returns CDR1 LNHDA and CDR2 SQIVND (reference sequence). The ends were cut back, 3 bases at V and 5 bases at J, with 11 bases in the middle. The CDR3 here is CASSMPDFDNEQFF. CDR3 DNA: TGTGCCAGTAGTATGCCGGACTTTGACAATGAGCAGTTCTTC.

At least ten counts were recorded for this clone. V gene TRBV11-2 combines with J gene TRBJ2-5; 7 nucleotides match TRBD2. Germline CDR1 is SGHAT and CDR2 is FQNNGV. The CDR3 loop spans 16 amino acids. Trimming took 0 bases from V and 4 from J; bases not matched to a gene: 8. The CDR3 sequence: CASSLDSGRGRETQYF. In DNA, the CDR3 is TGTGCCAGCAGCTTAGATTCAGGGAGGGGACGAGAGACCCAGTACTTC.

This chain uses TRBV12-3 or TRBV12-4 with TRBJ1-1, with D possibly matching TRBD1 (5 bases). The CDR3 has 15 residues. V was trimmed by 7 bases and J by 3 bases, leaving 18 bases between them. The CDR3 DNA follows: TGTGCCAGCACAACGTCTGGGTTGGGGGACACTGAAGCTTTCTTT. It translates to CASTTSGLGDTEAFF.